A single sample is the source of the 14 T cell receptor beta chains below, sequenced in a study of long-term antiretroviral therapy in people with HIV. An immunoSEQ assay, version v3.0, was performed at survey level. Assay used: immunoSEQ multiplex PCR; TCRdb lists only in-frame clones, some missing. The data hold around 35,000 clones, with about three quarters observed a single time. The sample here was unsorted PBMCs, taken 3.1 years after starting antiretroviral therapy. These receptors were taken from a woman aged 45-65 years with HIV.

The chain has TRBV5-6 and TRBJ2-2; no definite D call. Deletions cut 1 base from V and 1 base from J, with 11 bases between. Per germline, CDR1 SGHDT and CDR2 YYEEEE. The CDR3 runs to 16 residues. The CDR3 protein is CASSLRQLVNTGELFF. DNA for the CDR3: TGTGCCAGCAGCTTGAGGCAGCTAGTGAACACCGGGGAGCTGTTTTTT.

The chain is built from TRBV5-1 and TRBJ2-1; D is possibly TRBD2 (5 bases). CDR3 length equals 13 residues. V was cut by 5 bases and J by 2 bases, with 8 bases left in between. Germline V lookup: CDR1 SGHRS, CDR2 YFSETQ. The CDR3 nucleotides are TGCGCCAGCAGTGTAGCGACCTACAATGAGCAGTTCTTC. This codes for CASSVATYNEQFF. Supplemented by reference TRBV5-1 and TRBJ2-1, the full variable domain reads KAGVTQTPRYLIKTRGQQVTLSCSPISGHRSVSWYQQTPGQGLQFLFEYFSETQRNKGNFPGRFSGRQFSNSRSEMNVSTLELGDSALYLCASSVATYNEQFFGPGTRLTVL.

The chain combines TRBV9 with TRBJ2-1, with 11 bases aligning to TRBD2. The V and J ends lost 0 bases and 9 bases, in that order; junction bases with no gene match: 11. There are 17 residues in the CDR3. CDR1 and CDR2 from the germline V gene are SGDLS and YYNGEE. The CDR3 here is CASSVDLTSGGHAEQFF. Here the CDR3 DNA reads TGTGCCAGCAGCGTAGACCTTACTAGCGGGGGCCACGCTGAGCAGTTCTTC.

This chain links TRBV29-1 with TRBJ1-2; weak D call: TRBD1 (5 bases). The CDR3 extends over 14 amino acids. V gave up 1 base and J gave up 3 bases, with 12 bases separating them. Germline V gene data show CDR1 as SQVTM and CDR2 as ANQGSEA. For the CDR3, the DNA is TGCAGCGTTGAAGCCTTCGTGGGGGACTATGGCTACACCTTC. Translation: CSVEAFVGDYGYTF.

The chain combines TRBV6-6 with TRBJ1-2, with TRBD1 identical over 7 bases. Germline CDR1 is MNHNY and CDR2 is SVGAGI (reference sequence). The ends lost 2 bases at V and 1 base at J; junction bases unmatched: 4. This CDR3 is 15 amino acids long. For the CDR3, the DNA is TGTGCCAGCAGTTACGGACAGGCGGTTAACTATGGCTACACCTTC. The encoded protein is CASSYGQAVNYGYTF.

This sequence joins TRBV5-6 and TRBJ1-2; 9 nucleotides match TRBD1. V shed 4 bases and J 3 bases; nucleotides not matched to a gene: 10. The CDR3 has 16 residues. Per germline, CDR1 SGHDT and CDR2 YYEEEE. This CDR3 reads CASSPIPGQGDYGYTF. The CDR3 bases are TGTGCCAGCAGCCCGATCCCGGGACAGGGAGACTATGGCTACACCTTC.

This chain links TRBV10-3 with TRBJ1-6; D may be TRBD1 (5 bases). Trimming shortened V by 0 bases and J by 5 bases, and 17 bases separated the two germline ends. Germline CDR1 and CDR2: ENHRY and SYGVKD. The CDR3 totals 18 residues. CDR3 nucleotide sequence: TGTGCCATCAGTGAGTCGGAGGGGCGTCCCATTAATAATTCACCCCTCCACTTT. Translating gives CAISESEGRPINNSPLHF.

This clone was counted a few times. This chain joins TRBV4-1 and TRBJ1-6; D is possibly TRBD1 (6 bases). This CDR3 region has 17 residues. V dropped 3 bases and J dropped 7 bases, with 19 bases sitting between them. Germline V lookup: CDR1 MGHRA, CDR2 YSYEKL. For the CDR3, the DNA is TGCGCCAGCAGCCAGTCCCGAGGGGGAGGGGACAATTCACCCCTCCACTTT. Residues: CASSQSRGGGDNSPLHF.

CDR3 in amino acids: CASSKGSGRSGNTIYF. Here the CDR3 DNA reads TGTGCCAGCAGCAAGGGGTCAGGGCGCTCTGGAAACACCATATATTTT. The rearrangement links TRBV21-1 to TRBJ1-3; the tabulated D call, TRBD1, remains unverified against the DNA. TRBV21-1 is designated a pseudogene. This CDR3 spans 16 amino acids.

The rearrangement links TRBV7-9 to TRBJ2-6, with a weak D call TRBD1 (6 bases). Per the germline V gene, CDR1 is SEHNR and CDR2 is FQNEAQ (reference sequence). The CDR3 length is 17 residues. V lost 1 base, J lost 1 base, and 11 bases lay in between. The CDR3 DNA follows: TGTGCCAGCAGCTTAGACTCAGGGGCTTCTGGGGCCAACGTCCTGACTTTC. Translated, it gives CASSLDSGASGANVLTF.

This clone appeared once. The rearrangement uses TRBV5-1 and TRBJ1-4, with D unresolved. Germline V gives CDR1 SGHRS, CDR2 YFSETQ. V lost 0 bases and J lost 8, with 14 bases in between. The CDR3 spans 15 residues. Here the CDR3 DNA reads TGCGCCAGCAGCTTGGCCGGTAGGGTACCAGAAAAACTGTTTTTT. This gives the protein CASSLAGRVPEKLFF.

The chain is built from TRBV30 and TRBJ2-5; no definite D call. This CDR3 has 13 amino acids. With 4 bases removed from V and 0 bases from J, the gap between germline ends came to 9 bases. In germline, CDR1 is GTSNPN, CDR2 SVGIG (reference sequence). The CDR3 protein is CAWKGDDQETQYF. The CDR3 DNA is TGTGCCTGGAAAGGCGACGACCAAGAGACCCAGTACTTC.

The chain has TRBV5-1 and TRBJ2-3; a weak D match, TRBD1 (6 bases). CDR3 length: 15 amino acids. Per germline, CDR1 SGHRS and CDR2 YFSETQ. Trimming shortened V by 2 bases and J by 4 bases, and 14 bases separated the two germline ends. The CDR3 DNA reads TGCGCCAGCAGCTTTGAGGGGGTGATAGCAGATACGCAGTATTTT. Amino acids: CASSFEGVIADTQYF.

The chain carries TRBV12-5 and TRBJ1-1, with D unclear. From germline, CDR1 is LGHNT and CDR2 FRNRAP. CDR3 length: 12 residues. The V gene lost 2 bases and the J gene lost 6 bases, with 7 bases spanning the gap. The CDR3 DNA reads as TGTGCTAGTGGTTTGATTGGCCCTGAAGCTTTCTTT. It yields the protein CASGLIGPEAFF.